A single sample is the source of the 16 T cell receptor beta chains below, sequenced in a study of T cells in Graves' hyperthyroidism and ophthalmopathy. Regions amplified from RNA transcripts were the TCR beta CDR3 regions. HTBI primers were the set used in a first-round RT-PCR of the TCR CDR3. TCRdb re-called the multiplex PCR reads with MiXCR, one entry per CDR3 protein. Here the sample spans about 500,000 distinct CDR3 sequences, roughly a sixth being singletons. Sequencing was done on a sample of blood. These receptors all come from a woman in her twenties or thirties with Graves' ophthalmopathy.

This clonotype was counted between two and nine times. The V and J genes are TRBV14 and TRBJ1-5, with D unclear. The germline V gene has CDR1 SGHDN and CDR2 FVKESK. The V and J ends lost 3 bases and 0 bases respectively, with 9 bases between them. There are 15 residues in the CDR3. CDR3 DNA sequence: TGTGCCAGCAGCCAGTTTGAGGCTAGCAATCAGCCCCAGCATTTT. Translating gives CASSQFEASNQPQHF.

This clonotype has at least ten counts. The chain links TRBV28 to TRBJ1-2, with 7 bases aligning to TRBD1. Germline CDR1 is MDHEN and CDR2 is SYDVKM. The CDR3 is 15 residues long. V gave up 10 bases and J gave up 5 bases; unmatched junction bases: 16. The CDR3 region has the DNA TGTGCCACCCTTGCGTTACAGGGGCCGGAATATGGCTACACCTTC. Translating it yields CATLALQGPEYGYTF.

This clonotype has a handful of counts. The CDR3 nucleotides are TGTGCCAGCAGCCAATCTACGACCGCCTATAATGAAAAACTGTTTTTT. Translation: CASSQSTTAYNEKLFF. The rearrangement links TRBV16 to TRBJ1-4, with no clear D. Germline CDR1 and CDR2: KGHSY and FQNENV. The V end was cut by 0 bases, the J end by 4 bases, with 12 bases between. CDR3 length: 16 residues. The entire variable domain, with the rest obtained from reference TRBV16 and TRBJ1-4, is as follows: GEEVAQTPKHLVRGEGQKAKLYCAPIKGHSYVFWYQQVLKNEFKFLISFQNENVFDETGMPKERFSAKCLPNSPCSLEIQATKLEDSAVYFCASSQSTTAYNEKLFFGSGTQLSVL.

This clonotype has only a few counts. This sequence joins TRBV4-3 and TRBJ2-3, with D perhaps matching TRBD1 (7 bases). Germline V gene data show CDR1 as LGHNA and CDR2 as YSLEER. V lost 3 bases to trimming and J lost 4 bases, with 23 bases between them. The CDR3 covers 18 residues. The CDR3 DNA is TGCGCCAGCAGCCAGGACACAGGGGCGGGGTCCCCACCAGATACGCAGTATTTT. Residues: CASSQDTGAGSPPDTQYF.

This clonotype was counted many times. The V call is TRBV7-3, the J call TRBJ2-1, with D uncertain. Germline V gene sequence: CDR1 SGHTA, CDR2 FQGTGA. The CDR3 runs 13 residues. V lost 6 bases to trimming and J lost 10 bases, with 16 bases between them. The CDR3 DNA reads TGTGCCAGCAGTTTCGGGCCTATGATAGAGCAGTTCTTC. Translated, it gives CASSFGPMIEQFF.

The chain recombines TRBV6-1 with TRBJ2-7, with D perhaps TRBD1 or TRBD2 (5 bases each). This CDR3 contains 13 residues. From germline, CDR1 is MNHNS and CDR2 SASEGT. V was clipped by 7 bases and J by 6 bases, with 16 bases between them. The CDR3: CASNRGPPSEQYF. The CDR3 DNA reads TGTGCCAGCAATCGGGGCCCTCCCTCCGAGCAGTACTTC.

In this sample, this clonotype turned up many times. The chain employs TRBV7-3 and TRBJ2-3, with TRBD2 matching 9 bases. J lost 1 base, V lost 1 base, and 3 bases had no gene match. Germline V gives CDR1 SGHTA, CDR2 FQGTGA. There are 16 residues in the CDR3. The CDR3 spells CASSLKTSGRTDTQYF. The CDR3 DNA sequence: TGTGCCAGCAGCTTAAAGACTAGCGGACGCACAGATACGCAGTATTTT.

This clonotype was seen a few times. V is TRBV27 and J is TRBJ2-6; possible D gene TRBD1, 6 bases. This CDR3 has 18 residues. CDR1 MNHEY and CDR2 SMNVEV come from the germline V gene (reference sequence). With 2 bases removed from V and 4 bases from J, the gap between germline ends came to 18 bases. The CDR3 sequence: CASSLEGDTVGGANVLTF. The CDR3 bases are TGTGCCAGCAGTTTAGAGGGGGACACCGTTGGGGGGGCCAACGTCCTGACTTTC.

This clonotype was seen a handful of times. The chain joins TRBV28 to TRBJ1-1; the match to TRBD1 covers 7 bases. The length of the CDR3 is 15 residues. Germline assignment: CDR1 MDHEN and CDR2 SYDVKM. Germline trimming cut 6 bases from V and 8 bases from J; bases unmatched to any gene: 15. CDR3 region: CASSLTQGERVEAFF. CDR3 DNA sequence: TGTGCCAGCAGCCTAACTCAGGGGGAAAGGGTAGAAGCTTTCTTT.

This clonotype was detected a few times. The chain carries TRBV20-1 and TRBJ1-5, with no clear D. Trimming removed 5 bases from V and 1 base from J, with 9 bases in between. In germline, CDR1 is DFQATT, CDR2 SNEGSKA (reference sequence). The CDR3 has 13 residues. CDR3 bases: TGCAGTGCTCCTCTCGGGAGCAATCAGCCCCAGCATTTT. Protein sequence: CSAPLGSNQPQHF.

The rearrangement links TRBV24-1 to TRBJ2-1, with D possibly being TRBD2 (6 bases). Trimming pared 7 bases from V and 8 bases from J, leaving 14 bases between. The CDR3 length is 13 residues. Looked up from germline, CDR1 is KGHDR and CDR2 is SFDVKD. This CDR3 reads CATREGLFDEQFF. For the CDR3, the DNA is TGTGCCACCAGGGAGGGACTTTTCGATGAGCAGTTCTTC.

This clonotype was observed at least ten times. This chain links TRBV6-1 with TRBJ2-7; 7 bases map to TRBD2. Germline CDR1 reads MNHNS; CDR2 reads SASEGT. The CDR3 extends over 15 amino acids. V shed 7 bases and J 3 bases; nucleotides not matched to a gene: 12. This CDR3 reads CASIHGAGDGYEQYF. Written as DNA, the CDR3 is TGTGCCAGCATTCACGGGGCGGGAGACGGCTACGAGCAGTACTTC.

This clonotype was observed once. Since no conserved phenylalanine or tryptophan closes the CDR3, a read error is the likely cause. V and J are TRBV6-1 and TRBJ1-3; D is ambiguous. The CDR3 extends over 15 amino acids. Trimming left V 5 bases short and J 2 bases short, with 13 bases between. Per germline, CDR1 MNHNS and CDR2 SASEGT. The CDR3: CASSSDVLTGNTIYS. CDR3 DNA: TGTGCCAGCAGTTCCGACGTACTCACTGGAAACACCATATATTCT.

Many counts were recorded for this clonotype. The genes are TRBV20-1 and TRBJ2-5; weak D call: TRBD2 (6 bases). The CDR3 is 18 residues long. Germline V gene data show CDR1 as DFQATT and CDR2 as SNEGSKA (reference sequence). Trimming stripped 0 bases from V and 2 bases from J, with 22 bases between. CDR3 protein: CSARDTSGGAARQETQYF. The CDR3 nucleotides are TGCAGTGCTAGAGATACGTCCGGCGGGGCAGCCAGACAAGAGACCCAGTACTTC.

This clonotype was detected ten times or more. The V and J genes are TRBV2 and TRBJ2-6, with D unresolved. The CDR3 consists of 15 residues. Between the trimmed V and J ends, which lost 6 bases and 1 base, there was a span of 10 bases. The V gene's germline CDR1 is SNHLY and CDR2 FYNNEI. CDR3 in amino acids: CASRHRMSGANVLTF. The CDR3 DNA reads TGTGCCAGCAGACACAGAATGTCTGGGGCCAACGTCCTGACTTTC.

This clonotype was seen repeatedly, ten times or more. The chain employs TRBV30 and TRBJ2-7; no clear D. The V gene's germline CDR1 is GTSNPN and CDR2 SVGIG (reference sequence). Deletions cut 3 bases from V and 2 bases from J, with 8 bases between. The CDR3 has 12 residues. The CDR3 DNA reads as TGTGCCTGGAGCGCCCAACCCTACGAGCAGTACTTC. Its translation: CAWSAQPYEQYF.